Listed below are T cell receptor beta chains from one sample, sequenced in a study of blood T cell repertoires in COVID-19. TCRdb's table, derived via immunoSEQ multiplex PCR, lists solely in-frame clones and lacks some. This sample has over 400,000 clones, with roughly nine tenths found just once. The sample consisted of peripheral blood. These receptors were obtained from a woman aged 45-60 years with COVID-19, enrolled during active disease. Each CDR3 is given with its conserved first and last residue. D genes are given only for firm matches. Clone sizes are given selectively: once, few, many, or a class where the clone is expanded.

CASTIGGGATDTQYF | TGTGCCAGCACCATAGGCGGGGGGGCTACAGATACGCAGTATTTT | TRBJ2-3 | once | TRBD2 | TRBV6-5
CAWSVQETGGTEAFF | TGTGCCTGGAGTGTACAGGAGACAGGGGGCACTGAAGCTTTCTTT | TRBJ1-1 | - | TRBD1 | TRBV30
CASSIRGLFDEQFF | TGTGCCAGCAGCATAAGGGGTTTGTTTGATGAGCAGTTCTTC | TRBJ2-1 | - | - | TRBV28
CASSPPAARGSAEAFF | TGTGCCAGCTCACCACCTGCGGCCAGGGGAAGCGCTGAAGCTTTCTTT | TRBJ1-1 | - | - | TRBV18
CASSSPSGGAADTQYF | TGTGCCAGCAGTTCCCCTAGCGGGGGAGCGGCAGATACGCAGTATTTT | TRBJ2-3 | - | TRBD2 | TRBV6-5
CASGASLRETQYF | TGTGCCAGTGGGGCCTCCCTCCGGGAGACCCAGTACTTC | TRBJ2-5 | - | - | TRBV19
CAISRQGSSDEQFF | TGTGCCATCAGCCGACAGGGGAGTAGCGATGAGCAGTTCTTC | TRBJ2-1 | once | TRBD1 | TRBV10-3
CASSERGHWGGYTF | TGTGCCAGCAGTGAAAGAGGCCATTGGGGCGGCTACACCTTC | TRBJ1-2 | - | - | TRBV2
CASAIGSSYNSPLHF | TGTGCCAGCGCTATTGGGAGCTCCTATAATTCACCCCTCCACTTT | TRBJ1-6 | - | - | TRBV6-5
CASSEAPSSLQETQYF | TGTGCCAGCAGCGAAGCCCCTTCTAGCTTGCAAGAGACCCAGTACTTC | TRBJ2-5 | - | - | TRBV3-1/TRBV3-2
CASSPGTDRVRAFF | TGTGCCAGCAGCCCGGGGACAGACAGGGTACGGGCTTTCTTT | TRBJ1-1 | - | TRBD1 | TRBV11-2
CASSSRTGKDTQYF | TGTGCCAGCAGTTCTCGAACAGGAAAAGATACGCAGTATTTT | TRBJ2-3 | - | - | TRBV6-5
CASTLKQGKATGELFF | TGTGCCAGCACCCTAAAACAGGGGAAGGCCACCGGGGAGCTGTTTTTT | TRBJ2-2 | - | TRBD1 | TRBV6-6
CAWSASRDYGNQPQHF | TGTGCCTGGAGTGCGTCCAGGGATTATGGCAATCAGCCCCAGCATTTT | TRBJ1-5 | - | - | TRBV30
CASKTGPDSPLHF | TGTGCCTCGAAGACAGGTCCAGATTCACCCCTCCACTTT | TRBJ1-6 | - | - | TRBV30
CASSEAGVRDTQYF | TGTGCCAGCAGCGAAGCGGGGGTCCGGGATACGCAGTATTTT | TRBJ2-3 | - | TRBD2 | TRBV7-2
CAWSPVSSRPTEQYF | TGTGCCTGGAGCCCAGTATCTAGCAGGCCTACCGAGCAGTACTTC | TRBJ2-7 | once | - | TRBV30
CASSIAPAGGKNIQYF | TGTGCCAGTAGTATAGCTCCCGCAGGGGGCAAAAACATTCAGTACTTC | TRBJ2-4 | - | TRBD1 | TRBV19
CASSPPRVPNYGYTF | TGTGCCAGCAGCCCACCCCGGGTTCCTAACTATGGCTACACCTTC | TRBJ1-2 | - | - | TRBV7-2
CASSTHRDTEAFF | TGTGCCAGCAGCACCCACAGGGACACTGAAGCTTTCTTT | TRBJ1-1 | - | - | TRBV9
CAISEGPGSPLHF | TGTGCCATCAGTGAGGGGCCAGGGTCACCCCTCCACTTT | TRBJ1-6 | - | - | TRBV10-3
CASSPGAGGYNEQFF | TGTGCCAGCAGCCCCGGAGCGGGGGGGTACAATGAGCAGTTCTTC | TRBJ2-1 | - | TRBD2 | TRBV11-1
CASRKAPNYGYTF | TGTGCCAGCAGGAAAGCCCCAAACTATGGCTACACCTTC | TRBJ1-2 | - | - | TRBV7-2
CASTPYGGDTEAFF | TGTGCCAGCACCCCCTATGGGGGGGACACTGAAGCTTTCTTT | TRBJ1-1 | - | - | TRBV27
CASSLVAGGQPQHF | TGTGCCAGCAGCTTGGTGGCAGGGGGGCAGCCCCAGCATTTT | TRBJ1-5 | - | TRBD1 | TRBV5-5
CASSLRYQVSGANVLTF | TGTGCCAGTAGTTTGCGTTACCAGGTCTCTGGGGCCAACGTCCTGACTTTC | TRBJ2-6 | - | - | TRBV19
CASSHNTDGYEQYF | TGTGCCAGTAGCCACAATACAGACGGCTACGAGCAGTACTTC | TRBJ2-7 | - | - | TRBV19
CASNKPGGSSAFF | TGTGCCAGCAACAAGCCGGGGGGCTCAAGTGCTTTCTTT | TRBJ1-1 | - | - | TRBV7-9
CAWSVGSPDTQYF | TGTGCCTGGAGTGTGGGTAGCCCAGATACGCAGTATTTT | TRBJ2-3 | - | - | TRBV30
CASGGRVSADTQYF | TGTGCCAGCGGCGGGAGGGTATCGGCAGATACGCAGTATTTT | TRBJ2-3 | - | TRBD2 | TRBV2
CASSPPGASSNYGYTF | TGCGCCAGCAGCCCTCCAGGGGCTTCCTCTAACTATGGCTACACCTTC | TRBJ1-2 | - | - | TRBV5-1
CATSPGNLDYGYTF | TGTGCCACCTCTCCAGGCAATTTGGACTATGGCTACACCTTC | TRBJ1-2 | - | - | TRBV24-1
CASAPGQGAYEQYF | TGTGCCTCCGCACCGGGACAGGGGGCTTACGAGCAGTACTTC | TRBJ2-7 | - | TRBD1 | TRBV9
CASSIDPYRGQAGANVLTF | TGTGCCAGTAGTATAGATCCTTACAGGGGGCAGGCTGGGGCCAACGTCCTGACTTTC | TRBJ2-6 | - | TRBD1 | TRBV19
CASSSASGGLDTQYF | TGTGCCAGCAGTTCTGCTAGCGGGGGCCTAGATACGCAGTATTTT | TRBJ2-3 | - | TRBD2 | TRBV7-2
CSVPTGALPGGTQYF | TGCAGCGTTCCGACAGGGGCTCTCCCCGGTGGTACGCAGTATTTT | TRBJ2-3 | - | TRBD1 | TRBV29-1
CASSIKRGTSTGYNEQFF | TGTGCCAGTAGTATTAAGAGGGGAACGTCGACAGGCTACAATGAGCAGTTCTTC | TRBJ2-1 | - | - | TRBV19
CASKNDGRVESPLHF | TGTGCCAGCAAAAACGACGGCAGGGTAGAATCACCCCTCCACTTT | TRBJ1-6 | - | - | TRBV28
CASSLAQGSGNTIYF | TGCGCCAGCAGCTTGGCCCAGGGATCCGGAAACACCATATATTTT | TRBJ1-3 | - | - | TRBV5-1
CATSEPTAGLGDTQYF | TGTGCCACCAGTGAACCTACAGCGGGGCTGGGAGATACGCAGTATTTT | TRBJ2-3 | - | TRBD2 | TRBV24-1
CASSPSQGRGEAFF | TGTGCCAGCTCACCATCACAGGGTAGGGGTGAAGCTTTCTTT | TRBJ1-1 | few | - | TRBV18
CASSINQGGNEKLFF | TGTGCCAGTAGTATCAATCAGGGGGGAAATGAAAAACTGTTTTTT | TRBJ1-4 | - | TRBD1 | TRBV19
CASSPQQYQETQYF | TGTGCCAGCAGCCCACAGCAGTACCAAGAGACCCAGTACTTC | TRBJ2-5 | once | - | TRBV3-1/TRBV3-2